Within the sample, the clone carrying this T cell receptor beta chain is medium-sized. Losses at the gene ends were 6 bases for V and 4 bases for J; bases not matched to a gene: 8. The CDR3 totals 16 residues. This entry comes from a study of T-cell memory formation after mild COVID-19. Using its own MiXCR run on the 5' RACE reads, TCRdb lists one record per CDR3 protein. The sample includes almost 45,000 distinct CDR3 sequences, 6.6% seen only once; the top ten take about 0.84%. The sample consisted of PBMCs or a T cell subset sorted from them (not recorded which). This rearrangement joins TRBV12-3 or TRBV12-4 to TRBJ2-7; 14 bases align to TRBD2. The clonotype originates from an adult who had mild COVID-19 (a few samples of this study predate the infection). Cell type and time point are not known. The CDR3 loop reads CASRGLGLAGVYEQYF. DNA for the CDR3: TGTGCCAGCAGGGGGCTGGGACTAGCGGGAGTATACGAGCAGTACTTC.